The 5 T cell receptor beta chains presented below share a single source sample, sequenced in a study of T-cell memory formation after mild COVID-19. One entry per CDR3 protein results from TCRdb running MiXCR on the 5' RACE reads. The data hold about 200,000 distinct CDR3 sequences, with roughly 16% observed a single time. Sequencing used PBMCs or a T cell subset sorted from them (not recorded which). These TCRs come from an adult woman who had mild COVID-19 (a few samples of this study predate the infection). Cell type and time point are not known.

V usage is TRBV20-1 and J usage is TRBJ2-1, with 9 bases identical to TRBD2. V trimming: 6 bases; J trimming: 7 bases; junction bases outside the gene matches: 10. CDR1 is DFQATT, CDR2 SNEGSKA, per germline (reference sequence). The CDR3 loop spans 14 amino acids. The CDR3 DNA reads as TGCAGTGCCGAGGGTAGCGGGAGAATAAATGAGCAGTTCTTC. This translates into CSAEGSGRINEQFF.

There are a few counts of this clonotype. V usage is TRBV6-5 and J usage is TRBJ2-5, with no clear D. Germline lookup yields CDR1 MNHEY and CDR2 SVGAGI. V was clipped by 6 bases and J by 5 bases, with 16 bases between them. The CDR3 has 14 amino acids. The CDR3 loop reads CASSRSAIFETQYF. As DNA, the CDR3 is TGTGCCAGCAGCCGCTCGGCTATCTTTGAGACCCAGTACTTC.

The chain employs TRBV12-3 or TRBV12-4 and TRBJ2-3; D is unclear. Deletions cut 3 bases from V and 0 bases from J, with 13 bases between. The length of the CDR3 is 16 residues. CDR3 region: CASSFGTAASTDTQYF. The CDR3 bases are TGTGCCAGCAGTTTTGGTACAGCCGCTAGCACAGATACGCAGTATTTT.

The genes are TRBV2 and TRBJ2-1; 12 nucleotides line up with TRBD1. The CDR3 is 15 residues long. The germline gives CDR1 SNHLY, CDR2 FYNNEI. Losses at the gene ends were 6 bases for V and 8 bases for J; bases not matched to a gene: 8. The CDR3 loop is CASSREGTGGYEQFF. CDR3 DNA sequence: TGTGCCAGCAGCCGGGAGGGGACAGGGGGCTATGAGCAGTTCTTC.

This clonotype has just a few counts. The chain carries TRBV6-8 and TRBJ1-5; D unclear. V was clipped by 6 bases and J by 3 bases, with 24 bases between them. The germline V gene has CDR1 MNHGY and CDR2 SAAAGT. CDR3 size: 18 residues. The CDR3 DNA reads TGTGCCAGCAGCGCGACGGCGCGCCGCACCCCTGTCAATCAGCCCCAGCATTTT. Its translation: CASSATARRTPVNQPQHF.